This T cell receptor (beta chain) was observed in a study of radiation and T cells in renal cell carcinoma. Sequenced by immunoSEQ multiplex PCR; TCRdb stores in-frame clones only, minus some. The sample carries approximately 120,000 clones, around 82% recorded once. The time point was: blood 2 weeks post-SBRT. Regarding treatment: 15 Gy SBRT to primary tumor, nephrectomy 4 weeks later. The CDR3 runs to 15 residues. Trimming removed 2 bases at V and 6 bases at J, with 16 bases between. Germline CDR1 reads SGHTA; CDR2 reads FQGNSA. The source was blood, collected from a patient whose treatment included radiotherapy and nephrectomy. This receptor was identified in a middle-aged man with renal cell carcinoma. This chain links TRBV7-2 with TRBJ1-2, with D possibly being TRBD1 (6 bases). The CDR3 sequence: CASSLTLGAGDGYTF. DNA of the CDR3: TGTGCCAGCAGCTTAACCCTAGGGGCAGGGGATGGCTACACCTTC.